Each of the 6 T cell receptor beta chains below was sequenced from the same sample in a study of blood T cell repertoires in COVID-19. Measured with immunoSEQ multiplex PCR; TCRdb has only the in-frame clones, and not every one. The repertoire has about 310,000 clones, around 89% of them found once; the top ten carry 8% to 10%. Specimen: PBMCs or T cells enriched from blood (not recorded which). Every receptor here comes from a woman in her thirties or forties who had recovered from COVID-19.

The CDR3 nucleotides are TGTGCCAGCAGCTTAGGGGGAGGCGGGGTAAACATTCAGTACTTC. Amino acids: CASSLGGGGVNIQYF. This rearrangement joins TRBV7-2 to TRBJ2-4; D perhaps matches TRBD2 (6 bases). The CDR3 runs 15 residues. Trimming left V 1 base short and J 6 bases short, with 13 bases between. From germline, CDR1 is SGHTA and CDR2 FQGNSA.

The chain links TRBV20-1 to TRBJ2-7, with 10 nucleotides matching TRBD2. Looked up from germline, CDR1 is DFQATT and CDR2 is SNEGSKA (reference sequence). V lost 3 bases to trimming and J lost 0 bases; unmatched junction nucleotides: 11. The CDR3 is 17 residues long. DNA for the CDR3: TGCAGTGCTAGTCAGCGGGGGGGCAGGGAGAGCTCCTACGAGCAGTACTTC. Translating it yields CSASQRGGRESSYEQYF.

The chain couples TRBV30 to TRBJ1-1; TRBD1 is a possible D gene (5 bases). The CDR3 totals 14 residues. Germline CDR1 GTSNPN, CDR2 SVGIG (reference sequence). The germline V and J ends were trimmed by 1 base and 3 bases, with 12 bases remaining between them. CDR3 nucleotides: TGTGCCTGGAGTGCCACCGGAGGGGACACTGAAGCTTTCTTT. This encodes CAWSATGGDTEAFF.

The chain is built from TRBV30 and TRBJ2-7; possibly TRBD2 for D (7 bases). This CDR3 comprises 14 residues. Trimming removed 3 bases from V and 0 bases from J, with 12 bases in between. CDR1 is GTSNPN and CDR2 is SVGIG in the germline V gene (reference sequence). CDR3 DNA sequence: TGTGCCTGGAGCAGGGGAGGGAGCTCCTACGAGCAGTACTTC. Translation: CAWSRGGSSYEQYF.

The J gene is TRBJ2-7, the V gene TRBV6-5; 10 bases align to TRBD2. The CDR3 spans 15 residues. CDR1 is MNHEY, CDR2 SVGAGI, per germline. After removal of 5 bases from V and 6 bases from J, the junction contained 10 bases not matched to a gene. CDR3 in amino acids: CASSPTPGLAPEQYF. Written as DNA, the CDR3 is TGTGCCAGCAGTCCTACGCCGGGACTAGCGCCCGAGCAGTACTTC.

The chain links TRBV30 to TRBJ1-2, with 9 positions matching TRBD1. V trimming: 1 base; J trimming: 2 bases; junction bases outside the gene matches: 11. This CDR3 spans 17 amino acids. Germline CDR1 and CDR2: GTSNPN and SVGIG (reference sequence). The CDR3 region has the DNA TGTGCCTGGAGTGGAAACACCGGGACAGGGATCAACTATGGCTACACCTTC. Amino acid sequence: CAWSGNTGTGINYGYTF.